Following are 21 T cell receptor beta chains from one sample sequenced in a study of CD8+ T cells in alopecia areata. Once RNA had been extracted, it was reverse transcribed into cDNA to act as the sequencing template. The table came from immunoSEQ multiplex PCR; TCRdb's copy has only in-frame clones and leaves some out. The repertoire holds 130,000 or so clones, with 49% as singletons. Sequencing used CD8+ T cells sorted from blood, obtained at week 0. These receptors were collected from a human donor with alopecia areata.

The gene calls are TRBV2 and TRBJ1-2; weak D call: TRBD1 (6 bases). V gave up 4 bases and J gave up 6 bases, with 24 bases separating them. This CDR3 has 17 amino acids. Germline V gene sequence: CDR1 SNHLY, CDR2 FYNNEI. The CDR3 DNA sequence: TGTGCCAGCAGTGGCTCTAGAAGGGGGGCCTTCGGCGATGGCTACACCTTC. Translating gives CASSGSRRGAFGDGYTF.

J is TRBJ2-7 and V is TRBV4-1; tentatively, D is TRBD1 (5 bases). The V and J ends lost 1 base and 4 bases respectively, with 11 bases between them. The CDR3 contains 14 residues. The germline gives CDR1 MGHRA, CDR2 YSYEKL. Here the CDR3 reads CASSQGTSYYEQYF. DNA for the CDR3: TGCGCCAGCAGCCAAGGGACATCGTATTACGAGCAGTACTTC.

The rearrangement joins TRBV6-5 to TRBJ1-6; D might be TRBD1 (6 bases). CDR1 is MNHEY and CDR2 is SVGAGI in the germline V gene. Trimming stripped 6 bases from V and 6 bases from J, with 9 bases between. The CDR3 extends over 13 amino acids. This chain's CDR3 is CASRGAINSPLHF. In DNA, the CDR3 is TGTGCCAGCAGGGGGGCAATTAATTCACCCCTCCACTTT.

In its sample, this clone was seen a few times. The chain carries TRBV6-6 and TRBJ2-1; D uncertain. V was cut by 5 bases and J by 0 bases, with 11 bases left in between. The CDR3 runs 15 residues. Germline V gene lookup returns CDR1 MNHNY and CDR2 SVGAGI (reference sequence). The CDR3 here is CASSPVSSSYNEQFF. The CDR3 region has the DNA TGTGCCAGCAGTCCCGTATCGAGCTCCTACAATGAGCAGTTCTTC.

This chain links TRBV7-9 with TRBJ1-2; D gene unclear. Looked up from germline, CDR1 is SEHNR and CDR2 is FQNEAQ (reference sequence). CDR3 length: 16 amino acids. V was shortened by 0 bases and J by 1 base, with 12 bases between the two germline ends. In DNA, the CDR3 is TGTGCCAGCAGCTTAGCCGGCGGCAGAGATAACTATGGCTACACCTTC. The encoded protein is CASSLAGGRDNYGYTF.

The rearrangement uses TRBV13 and TRBJ2-7; 10 positions agree with TRBD1. CDR1 is PRHDT and CDR2 is FYEKMQ in the germline V gene (reference sequence). V lost 3 bases and J lost 4; bases outside the gene matches: 6. The CDR3 is 15 amino acids. The CDR3 DNA reads as TGTGCCAGCAGCTTCGGGGGACAGGGGTTTTACGAGCAGTACTTC. It translates to CASSFGGQGFYEQYF.

The genes are TRBV30 and TRBJ2-2; D ambiguous. V was cut by 0 bases and J by 1 base, with 18 bases left in between. The CDR3 consists of 18 residues. Germline loops: CDR1 GTSNPN, CDR2 SVGIG (reference sequence). The CDR3 DNA sequence: TGTGCCTGGAGTGTACGACCTCTTCTCGGGCTGAACACCGGGGAGCTGTTTTTT. This gives the protein CAWSVRPLLGLNTGELFF.

The chain recombines TRBV19 with TRBJ2-4, with D hard to call. This CDR3 is built from 14 residues. V was trimmed by 3 bases and J by 3 bases, leaving 9 bases between them. The germline V gene encodes CDR1 LNHDA and CDR2 SQIVND (reference sequence). The CDR3, as DNA: TGTGCCAGTAGTATCAGAGTCGACAAAAACATTCAGTACTTC. Its translation is CASSIRVDKNIQYF.

This chain uses TRBV30 with TRBJ1-2; weak D call: TRBD1 (6 bases). V was shortened by 1 base and J by 6 bases, with 15 bases between the two germline ends. The CDR3 totals 14 residues. Germline V lookup: CDR1 GTSNPN, CDR2 SVGIG (reference sequence). Here the CDR3 reads CAWSETGYSDGYTF. The DNA for the CDR3 is TGTGCCTGGAGTGAGACAGGATACTCGGATGGCTACACCTTC.

This rearrangement joins TRBV29-1 to TRBJ1-4, with 7 bases lining up with TRBD1. In germline, CDR1 is SQVTM, CDR2 ANQGSEA. The CDR3 has 13 residues. J lost 5 bases, V lost 1 base, and 1 base had no gene match. The CDR3 bases are TGCAGCGTTGAAGGACAGGGAAATGAAAAACTGTTTTTT. As protein: CSVEGQGNEKLFF.

The chain recombines TRBV13 with TRBJ1-2, with D uncertain. Germline CDR1 PRHDT, CDR2 FYEKMQ (reference sequence). The CDR3 is made up of 13 amino acids. V shed 2 bases and J shed 4 bases, with 8 bases lying between them. As DNA, the CDR3 is TGTGCCAGCAGCTTACAGGTCCTCTATGGCTACACCTTC. This translates into CASSLQVLYGYTF. Full variable domain (outside the CDR3, taken from reference TRBV13 and TRBJ1-2): AAGVIQSPRHLIKEKRETATLKCYPIPRHDTVYWYQQGPGQDPQFLISFYEKMQSDKGSIPDRFSAQQFSDYHSELNMSSLELGDSALYFCASSLQVLYGYTFGSGTRLTVV.

The chain employs TRBV13 and TRBJ2-1; no definite D call. Germline CDR1 and CDR2: PRHDT and FYEKMQ (reference sequence). V was trimmed by 0 bases and J by 7 bases, leaving 4 bases between them. This CDR3 is built from 12 residues. CDR3 residues: CASSLGRNEQFF. The CDR3 region has the DNA TGTGCCAGCAGCTTAGGAAGGAATGAGCAGTTCTTC.

This chain joins TRBV30 and TRBJ1-2, with D hard to call. The germline V and J ends were trimmed by 0 bases and 7 bases, with 9 bases remaining between them. From germline, CDR1 is GTSNPN and CDR2 SVGIG (reference sequence). This CDR3 region has 12 residues. For the CDR3, the DNA is TGTGCCTGGAGTGTTGAAGGAAGTGGCTACACCTTC. This sequence encodes CAWSVEGSGYTF.

The J gene is TRBJ2-3, the V gene TRBV13, with D perhaps matching TRBD2 (6 bases). Deletions cut 2 bases from V and 2 bases from J, with 11 bases between. Per the germline V gene, CDR1 is PRHDT and CDR2 is FYEKMQ (reference sequence). The CDR3 contains 15 residues. DNA of the CDR3: TGTGCCAGCAGCTTAACGGCGGGGAACACAGATACGCAGTATTTT. Protein product: CASSLTAGNTDTQYF.

The rearrangement uses TRBV30 and TRBJ1-2, with TRBD1 matching over 7 bases. This CDR3 contains 14 residues. Trimming at V came to 2 bases and at J to 0 bases, leaving 3 bases not matched to a gene. CDR1 and CDR2 from the germline V gene are GTSNPN and SVGIG (reference sequence). This CDR3 reads CAWSWDSPNYGYTF. The CDR3 DNA reads TGTGCCTGGAGTTGGGACAGTCCTAACTATGGCTACACCTTC.

The CDR3 DNA reads TGTGCCAGCAGTACACGACAGGGGCAGGATACGCAGTATTTT. It translates to CASSTRQGQDTQYF. The chain has TRBV27 and TRBJ2-3, with 8 bases lining up with TRBD1. The CDR3 covers 14 residues. CDR1 and CDR2 from the germline V gene are MNHEY and SMNVEV (reference sequence). Germline trimming cut 5 bases from V and 6 bases from J; bases unmatched to any gene: 7.

The chain links TRBV15 to TRBJ1-1, with D hard to call. Trimming removed 3 bases at V and 8 bases at J, with 13 bases between. CDR3 length: 13 amino acids. Germline V gives CDR1 LNHNV, CDR2 YYDKDF (reference sequence). CDR3 residues: CATSSPTGGEAFF. CDR3 sequence (DNA): TGTGCCACCAGCAGCCCTACTGGAGGGGAAGCTTTCTTT.

This clone appeared a single time. The chain recombines TRBV30 with TRBJ1-2, with D unresolved. The V end was cut by 5 bases, the J end by 9 bases, with 4 bases between. This CDR3 comprises 8 residues. Per the germline V gene, CDR1 is GTSNPN and CDR2 is SVGIG (reference sequence). The CDR3 nucleotides read TGTGCCTGGGAAAGCTACACCTTC. Encoded protein: CAWESYTF.

This clone was seen a handful of times. The CDR3: CASSYSSGGLETQYF. The CDR3 DNA follows: TGTGCCAGCAGTTACTCGTCAGGGGGCCTGGAGACCCAGTACTTC. This rearrangement joins TRBV6-5 to TRBJ2-5; 8 nucleotides align to TRBD1. From germline, CDR1 is MNHEY and CDR2 SVGAGI. The CDR3 runs 15 residues. Trimming cost V 0 bases and J 5 bases; bases outside gene matches: 5.

The CDR3: CASSSPGQGAHMGQYF. The CDR3 DNA follows: TGTGCCAGCAGCAGTCCGGGACAGGGGGCTCACATGGGGCAGTACTTC. The chain links TRBV7-9 to TRBJ2-7; 12 bases are shared with TRBD1. With 5 bases clipped from V and 9 bases from J, the junction kept 14 bases outside the gene matches. This CDR3 has 16 amino acids. Germline V gives CDR1 SEHNR, CDR2 FQNEAQ (reference sequence).

The chain uses TRBV9 and TRBJ2-7, with 8 bases lining up with TRBD2. Germline CDR1 reads SGDLS; CDR2 reads YYNGEE. Trimming at V came to 4 bases and at J to 3 bases, leaving 6 bases not matched to a gene. The CDR3 is 14 residues long. CDR3: CASSPPGLDYEQYF. CDR3 coding DNA: TGTGCCAGCAGCCCCCCGGGACTAGACTACGAGCAGTACTTC.